The 13 T cell receptor beta chains below come from one sample, sequenced in a study of blood T cell repertoires in COVID-19. Profiled with immunoSEQ multiplex PCR; TCRdb holds only in-frame clones, not every one. The sample lists about 200,000 clones, about nine tenths occurring once. Sequences were obtained from PBMCs or T cells enriched from blood (not recorded which). The receptors derive from a woman in her thirties who had recovered from COVID-19.

The chain recombines TRBV5-1 with TRBJ2-3, with 11 bases identical to TRBD2. The germline gives CDR1 SGHRS, CDR2 YFSETQ. The CDR3 totals 15 residues. J gave up 6 bases and V 2 bases, and 5 bases lay outside the gene matches. The CDR3 loop is CASSLLAGVGDTQYF. The CDR3 DNA sequence: TGCGCCAGCAGCTTACTAGCGGGAGTGGGGGATACGCAGTATTTT.

This clone was seen once. V and J are TRBV6-5 and TRBJ2-7; the D is unclear. CDR1 and CDR2 (germline): MNHEY, SVGAGI. The CDR3 is 12 amino acids. The V end was cut by 4 bases, the J end by 4 bases, with 8 bases between. The CDR3 loop reads CASSSTVYEQYF. The CDR3 DNA reads as TGTGCCAGCAGTTCTACGGTTTACGAGCAGTACTTC.

This chain uses TRBV19 with TRBJ1-2, with TRBD1 matching 7 bases. With 4 bases clipped from V and 3 bases from J, the junction kept 5 bases outside the gene matches. Germline V gene sequence: CDR1 LNHDA, CDR2 SQIVND (reference sequence). This CDR3 spans 14 amino acids. The CDR3 bases are TGTGCCAGTAGTACGAGACAGGGAGACTATGGCTACACCTTC. This gives the protein CASSTRQGDYGYTF.

The chain recombines TRBV19 with TRBJ1-2; TRBD1 matches 10 bases. J lost 5 bases, V lost 7 bases, and 4 bases had no gene match. Germline V lookup: CDR1 LNHDA, CDR2 SQIVND (reference sequence). The length of the CDR3 is 13 residues. CDR3 sequence (DNA): TGTGCCAGTAAGGGGGACAGGGGTTATGGCTACACCTTC. It translates to CASKGDRGYGYTF.

V usage is TRBV7-9 and J usage is TRBJ1-2, with 7 bases lining up with TRBD1. V lost 3 bases to trimming and J lost 3 bases; unmatched junction nucleotides: 4. The germline V gene encodes CDR1 SEHNR and CDR2 FQNEAQ (reference sequence). The CDR3 totals 14 residues. The CDR3 sequence: CASSFSGTDYGYTF. CDR3 in DNA: TGTGCCAGCAGCTTCTCGGGGACAGACTATGGCTACACCTTC. The full variable domain, with the rest looked up from reference TRBV7-9 and TRBJ1-2, is DTGVSQNPRHKITKRGQNVTFRCDPISEHNRLYWYRQTLGQGPEFLTYFQNEAQLEKSRLLSDRFSAERPKGSFSTLEIQRTEQGDSAMYLCASSFSGTDYGYTFGSGTRLTVV.

The chain is built from TRBV7-9 and TRBJ2-1, with D maybe TRBD2 (6 bases). V lost 7 bases to trimming and J lost 5 bases, with 15 bases between them. This CDR3 is 14 amino acids long. CDR1 and CDR2 (germline): SEHNR, FQNEAQ (reference sequence). CDR3 in amino acids: CASTSSGTDNEQFF. Written as DNA, the CDR3 is TGTGCCAGCACCTCCTCCGGGACTGACAATGAGCAGTTCTTC.

V and J are TRBV27 and TRBJ2-5; weak D call: TRBD2 (5 bases). CDR3 length equals 15 residues. The germline V and J ends were trimmed by 5 bases and 1 base, with 14 bases remaining between them. Germline-derived CDR1 and CDR2 are MNHEY and SMNVEV (reference sequence). The CDR3 DNA is TGTGCCAGCAGTGCACTAGGACGCCTCCAAGAGACCCAGTACTTC. It codes for CASSALGRLQETQYF.

J is TRBJ2-2 and V is TRBV4-2; tentative D call: TRBD2 (6 bases). Germline V gene data show CDR1 as LGHNA and CDR2 as YNFKEQ. Deletions cut 1 base from V and 6 bases from J, with 15 bases between. The CDR3 runs to 16 residues. The CDR3 spells CASSQASGLEAGELFF. The CDR3 nucleotides read TGTGCCAGCAGCCAAGCTTCGGGACTCGAGGCCGGGGAGCTGTTTTTT.

The CDR3, as DNA: TGTGCCAGCAGCCAAGATAGGGGCGCGGGAGGGCCCGGTACGCAGTATTTT. Translated: CASSQDRGAGGPGTQYF. The chain combines TRBV4-2 with TRBJ2-3; 9 positions match TRBD2. This CDR3 is 17 amino acids long. After removal of 0 bases from V and 8 bases from J, the junction contained 12 bases not matched to a gene. The germline gives CDR1 LGHNA, CDR2 YNFKEQ.

The chain recombines TRBV5-1 with TRBJ2-3; 8 bases fit TRBD1. CDR1 is SGHRS and CDR2 is YFSETQ in the germline V gene. The length of the CDR3 is 17 residues. Trimming cost V 0 bases and J 6 bases; bases outside gene matches: 12. The CDR3 region has the DNA TGCGCCAGCAGCTTGGATACCGGGACAGGAGGCCCGGATACGCAGTATTTT. Its protein product is CASSLDTGTGGPDTQYF.

Turning to this clone: Other DNA sequences in the same sample also yield this CDR3. CDR3 in DNA: TGTGCCAGCTCACCCAGGGGGCCCGGAAACACCATATATTTT. Translated: CASSPRGPGNTIYF. The genes are TRBV18 and TRBJ1-3; the match to TRBD1 covers 8 bases. The CDR3 extends over 14 amino acids. Germline trimming cut 3 bases from V and 4 bases from J; bases unmatched to any gene: 2. The V gene's germline CDR1 is KGHSH and CDR2 LQKENI.

The genes are TRBV7-2 and TRBJ2-1, with 7 bases fitting TRBD2. The V segment lost 5 bases and the J segment 8 bases; nucleotides outside the gene matches: 9. The germline CDR1 and CDR2 sequences are SGHTA and FQGNSA. The CDR3 consists of 14 residues. This CDR3 reads CASSTRTRFDEQFF. The CDR3 DNA reads as TGTGCCAGCAGCACCCGGACTAGGTTCGATGAGCAGTTCTTC. The full variable domain, completed using reference TRBV7-2 and TRBJ2-1, is GAGVSQSPSNKVTEKGKDVELRCDPISGHTALYWYRQSLGQGLEFLIYFQGNSAPDKSGLPSDRFSAERTGGSVSTLTIQRTQQEDSAVYLCASSTRTRFDEQFFGPGTRLTVL.

The chain couples TRBV5-8 to TRBJ1-2; D remains unclear. The V end was cut by 0 bases, the J end by 7 bases, with 7 bases between. Germline CDR1 is SGHTS and CDR2 is YDEGEE. The CDR3 extends over 12 amino acids. CDR3 in DNA: TGTGCCAGCAGCTTGGGACTTTTTGGCTACACCTTC. Protein product: CASSLGLFGYTF.